This T cell receptor beta chain was sequenced during a study of blood T cell repertoires in COVID-19. Study at large: From T cells, B-cell-depleted T cells, or PBMCs came the material, which was cDNA or gDNA.

The assay was immunoSEQ multiplex PCR, and TCRdb's table has in-frame clones only and misses some. The sample carries about 220,000 clones, approximately 84% recorded once. CDR3 length: 17 residues. In germline, CDR1 is LNHNV, CDR2 YYDKDF (reference sequence). V gave up 1 base and J gave up 5 bases; unmatched junction bases: 7. The chain combines TRBV15 with TRBJ2-3; 12 nucleotides agree with TRBD2. The sample consisted of peripheral blood. The receptor's source is a young woman who had recovered from COVID-19. CDR3 bases: TGTGCCACCAGCAGAGGATCTAGCGGGAGGGTTGTAGATACGCAGTATTTT. Translation gives CATSRGSSGRVVDTQYF.